This TCR beta chain was captured by sequencing in a study of human CD4 T cells and Enterobacteriaceae. The memory gate held CD4+ cells that were not CD45RA+CCR7+CD95- naive cells, over 95% pure. Healthy donors' blood was sourced from blood donation centers in Switzerland. Deep-level sequencing, detecting one cell in 200,000, covered ex vivo memory CD4+. Libraries were prepared by immunoSEQ multiplex PCR; TCRdb keeps only in-frame clonotypes and omits some of them. The repertoire holds about 25,000 clones, with roughly 80% as singletons. This clone was seen more than once but under ten times. The germline gives CDR1 SGHRS, CDR2 YFSETQ. CDR3 length: 15 amino acids. Trimming at V came to 4 bases and at J to 6 bases, leaving 6 bases not matched to a gene.

The sample taken for sequencing was memory CD4+ T cells from blood. This receptor was identified in a human donor in good health. This sequence joins TRBV5-1 and TRBJ2-1; TRBD2 agrees at 11 bases. CDR3 nucleotide sequence: TGCGCCAGCAGCCCTCTTAGCGGGAGGGGCAATGAGCAGTTCTTC. Encoded protein: CASSPLSGRGNEQFF. Complete variable domain (other parts from reference TRBV5-1 and TRBJ2-1): KAGVTQTPRYLIKTRGQQVTLSCSPISGHRSVSWYQQTPGQGLQFLFEYFSETQRNKGNFPGRFSGRQFSNSRSEMNVSTLELGDSALYLCASSPLSGRGNEQFFGPGTRLTVL.